This TCR gamma chain comes out of a study of γδ T cells in repeated Plasmodium falciparum infection. Whole-study context: Samples were taken at baseline, before some infections, and 21 days after each.

TCRdb re-analyzed the multiplex PCR reads via CATT. The table lists roughly 15,000 gamma-chain clones, under 2% of them singletons, with 28% in the top ten. Gammadelta T cells were flow-sorted from PBMC into Vgamma9/Vdelta2+ and Vdelta2-negative populations for bulk analysis. Concerning this clone: The protein given by TCRdb reflects a much larger clone and differs at residue 5 from this DNA's translation, likely from a read error; the protein shown is the DNA's translation.

Germline V CDR1 and CDR2: EGSTGY, YDSYTSSV. There are 13 residues in the CDR3. Sequencing was performed on gamma-delta T cells from blood. The V call is TRGV4, the J call TRGJ1 or TRGJ2. TCRdb is silent on the J gene; assignment here came from matching the DNA to germline. The sequence was obtained from a pool of human donors (malaria-infected and uninfected, not separated). CDR3 nucleotides: TGTGCCACCTGGGGTGGGGAGTATTATAAGAAACTCTTT. Translating gives CATWGGEYYKKLF.